Listed here are 31 T cell receptor beta chains from one sample, sequenced in a study of T cell responses to AZD1222 COVID-19 vaccine. Using immunoSEQ multiplex PCR, the repertoire was profiled, and TCRdb retains in-frame clones only, with some absent. The repertoire holds around 200,000 clones, with about 91% as singletons. The input for sequencing was peripheral blood, taken on day 0 of AZD1222 vaccination. These TCRs come from an adult in good health.

This clone has only one observation. This rearrangement joins TRBV14 to TRBJ1-1; possible D gene TRBD1, 5 bases. The CDR3 has 13 amino acids. Trimming removed 3 bases from V and 12 bases from J, with 17 bases in between. Germline CDR1 SGHDN, CDR2 FVKESK. CDR3 residues: CASSQGGAIWPFF. CDR3 bases: TGTGCCAGCAGCCAGGGTGGGGCAATTTGGCCTTTCTTT.

The chain uses TRBV28 and TRBJ2-7; D gene unclear. Trimming left V 6 bases short and J 0 bases short, with 9 bases between. This CDR3 has 13 amino acids. Germline V gene data show CDR1 as MDHEN and CDR2 as SYDVKM. Written as DNA, the CDR3 is TGTGCCAGCAGCCTTTCTAACTCCTACGAGCAGTACTTC. It specifies CASSLSNSYEQYF.

The chain links TRBV5-1 to TRBJ2-7; 7 bases match TRBD1. The length of the CDR3 is 14 residues. V shed 0 bases, J shed 12 bases, and the junction held 12 bases outside the gene matches. Germline V gene data show CDR1 as SGHRS and CDR2 as YFSETQ. The CDR3: CASSLEVGGRLRYF. The DNA for the CDR3 is TGCGCCAGCAGCTTGGAGGTAGGGGGCAGGTTGCGGTACTTC.

The V and J genes are TRBV27 and TRBJ1-6; TRBD1 might be the D (6 bases). Looked up from germline, CDR1 is MNHEY and CDR2 is SMNVEV (reference sequence). The CDR3 extends over 15 amino acids. Trimming left V 6 bases short and J 5 bases short, with 14 bases between. The CDR3 here is CASSFEGVDNSPLHF. The CDR3 nucleotides are TGTGCCAGCAGCTTTGAGGGGGTAGATAATTCACCCCTCCACTTT.

CDR3 DNA sequence: TGTGCCACCAGTCCCCCTCGGGGGGAGAGGTCCTACAATGAGCAGTTCTTC. Residues: CATSPPRGERSYNEQFF. The chain carries TRBV15 and TRBJ2-1, with 7 positions matching TRBD2. The CDR3 contains 17 residues. Germline-derived CDR1 and CDR2 are LNHNV and YYDKDF (reference sequence). The ends lost 6 bases at V and 1 base at J; junction bases unmatched: 12.

This rearrangement joins TRBV11-1 to TRBJ1-1; D gene unclear. Trimming removed 0 bases at V and 0 bases at J, with 8 bases between. The CDR3 has 15 residues. Germline V gene data show CDR1 as SGHAT and CDR2 as FQDESV (reference sequence). CDR3 in DNA: TGTGCCAGCAGCTTAGCGTTCAGTTTGAACACTGAAGCTTTCTTT. It is translated as CASSLAFSLNTEAFF.

This clone was observed a single time. The chain couples TRBV7-9 to TRBJ2-1, with TRBD2 matching over 10 bases. Trimming at V came to 1 base and at J to 6 bases, leaving 6 bases not matched to a gene. Looked up from germline, CDR1 is SEHNR and CDR2 is FQNEAQ (reference sequence). This CDR3 region has 16 residues. The CDR3 protein is CASSLVVGLAVNEQFF. CDR3 in DNA: TGTGCCAGCAGCTTAGTCGTAGGACTAGCGGTCAATGAGCAGTTCTTC.

A word on this clone: Different DNA sequences within this sample yield the same CDR3. The J gene is TRBJ2-7, the V gene TRBV5-4, with TRBD1 matching over 11 bases. V was clipped by 4 bases and J by 3 bases; unmatched bases: 3. The CDR3 is 14 amino acids. The germline CDR1 and CDR2 sequences are SGHNT and YYREEE (reference sequence). CDR3 loop: CASSLGTGGYEQYF. CDR3 nucleotide sequence: TGTGCCAGCAGCCTGGGGACAGGGGGCTACGAGCAGTACTTC. The full variable domain, with the rest looked up from reference TRBV5-4 and TRBJ2-7, is ETGVTQSPTHLIKTRGQQVTLRCSSQSGHNTVSWYQQALGQGPQFIFQYYREEENGRGNFPPRFSGLQFPNYSSELNVNALELDDSALYLCASSLGTGGYEQYFGPGTRLTVT.

CDR3 coding DNA: TGTGCCAGCTCTCGAGGCCGGGGAGACAATCAGCCCCAGCATTTT. Residues: CASSRGRGDNQPQHF. The chain is built from TRBV18 and TRBJ1-5; D is undetermined. Germline V gene sequence: CDR1 KGHSH, CDR2 LQKENI. The V gene lost 6 bases and the J gene lost 3 bases, with 15 bases spanning the gap. This CDR3 region has 15 residues.

The chain has TRBV12-3 or TRBV12-4 and TRBJ1-2; D is perhaps TRBD1 (5 bases). V lost 5 bases, J lost 9 bases, and 13 bases lay in between. This CDR3 has 12 residues. This CDR3 is CASSPPGLRYTF. The CDR3 nucleotides read TGTGCCAGCAGTCCTCCGGGACTCCGCTACACCTTC.

V usage is TRBV10-3 and J usage is TRBJ2-7; 11 bases fit TRBD2. Germline CDR1 ENHRY, CDR2 SYGVKD. The J segment lost 6 bases and the V segment lost 4 bases, leaving 5 bases of the junction unmatched. This CDR3 contains 14 residues. This CDR3 is CAISVSGRAAEQYF. CDR3 nucleotide sequence: TGTGCCATCAGTGTTAGCGGGAGGGCCGCCGAGCAGTACTTC.

The CDR3: CASSFSTRGSYEQYF. The CDR3 nucleotides are TGTGCCAGCAGCTTCTCGACAAGGGGTTCCTACGAGCAGTACTTC. The chain recombines TRBV13 with TRBJ2-7; the D gene is possibly TRBD1 (5 bases). Trimming cost V 3 bases and J 1 base, with 13 bases left between them. Germline V gene lookup returns CDR1 PRHDT and CDR2 FYEKMQ (reference sequence). This CDR3 has 15 residues.

The chain carries TRBV20-1 and TRBJ1-1; D gene unclear. Germline V gene lookup returns CDR1 DFQATT and CDR2 SNEGSKA (reference sequence). V lost 3 bases, J lost 11 bases, and 13 bases lay in between. The CDR3 has 11 residues. The CDR3 loop reads CSASPRGKAFF. The DNA of the CDR3 is TGCAGTGCTAGCCCCCGGGGAAAGGCTTTCTTT.

The V gene is TRBV27, the J gene TRBJ2-5; D remains ambiguous. With 2 bases removed from V and 5 bases from J, the gap between germline ends came to 9 bases. Germline V CDR1 and CDR2: MNHEY, SMNVEV (reference sequence). The CDR3 consists of 13 residues. The CDR3 here is CASSLRGSETQYF. DNA of the CDR3: TGTGCCAGCAGTTTACGTGGATCTGAGACCCAGTACTTC.

This clone was seen only a few times. The chain is built from TRBV28 and TRBJ1-3, with D possibly being TRBD1 (5 bases). The CDR3 contains 16 residues. Trimming cost V 7 bases and J 3 bases, with 19 bases left between them. The germline V gene has CDR1 MDHEN and CDR2 SYDVKM. CDR3 coding DNA: TGTGCCAGCACCTTACAAGCCGGGACCGGTGGAAACACCATATATTTT. Translation gives CASTLQAGTGGNTIYF.

The V and J genes are TRBV3-1 (or the pseudogene TRBV3-2) and TRBJ2-1; D is undetermined. Trimming took off 3 bases at V and 3 bases at J, with 3 bases between the two ends. Germline assignment: CDR1 LGHDT and CDR2 YNNKEL (reference sequence). The CDR3 spans 12 residues. DNA of the CDR3: TGTGCCAGCAGCCATAGCTACAATGAGCAGTTCTTC. Its translation is CASSHSYNEQFF.

The gene calls are TRBV5-1 and TRBJ1-2; 7 bases match TRBD1. From germline, CDR1 is SGHRS and CDR2 YFSETQ. CDR3 size: 11 residues. The V gene end was trimmed by 4 bases and the J gene end by 8 bases; junction bases not matched to a gene: 2. In DNA form, the CDR3 reads TGCGCCAGCAGCCCAGGGGGGGGCTACACCTTC. This translates into CASSPGGGYTF.

The chain combines TRBV15 with TRBJ2-3, with 9 positions matching TRBD1. Germline V gives CDR1 LNHNV, CDR2 YYDKDF (reference sequence). Germline trimming cut 0 bases from V and 4 bases from J; bases unmatched to any gene: 5. The CDR3 is 16 residues long. CDR3 in DNA: TGTGCCACCAGCAGAGACGCAACAGGGGGCGCAGATACGCAGTATTTT. It specifies CATSRDATGGADTQYF.

V and J are TRBV7-8 and TRBJ1-2, with D unclear. The V end was cut by 4 bases, the J end by 2 bases, with 14 bases between. CDR1 and CDR2 (germline): SGHVS, FQNEAQ. The CDR3 runs 15 residues. CDR3 residues: CASSSRLNTNYGYTF. CDR3 nucleotides: TGTGCCAGCAGCTCCCGACTCAACACCAACTATGGCTACACCTTC.

The chain uses TRBV14 and TRBJ2-5; 10 positions match TRBD2. The CDR3 runs 16 residues. The ends lost 2 bases at V and 3 bases at J; junction bases unmatched: 6. Germline CDR1 and CDR2: SGHDN and FVKESK. The CDR3 protein is CASSQNSGREKETQYF. The CDR3 DNA reads TGTGCCAGCAGCCAAAACAGCGGGAGGGAGAAAGAGACCCAGTACTTC. The whole variable domain, filled in from reference TRBV14 and TRBJ2-5, reads EAGVTQFPSHSVIEKGQTVTLRCDPISGHDNLYWYRRVMGKEIKFLLHFVKESKQDESGMPNNRFLAERTGGTYSTLKVQPAELEDSGVYFCASSQNSGREKETQYFGPGTRLLVL.

The genes are TRBV18 and TRBJ1-2; D unresolved. The V gene's germline CDR1 is KGHSH and CDR2 LQKENI. This CDR3 is built from 13 residues. Trimming took 1 base from V and 0 from J, leaving 3 bases between them. Here the CDR3 reads CASSPQTNYGYTF. The CDR3 DNA reads TGTGCCAGCTCACCACAAACTAACTATGGCTACACCTTC.

The V and J genes are TRBV4-1 and TRBJ1-1; 9 positions match TRBD1. V lost 10 bases and J lost 3; bases outside the gene matches: 9. Germline CDR1 and CDR2: MGHRA and YSYEKL. This CDR3 has 14 amino acids. The CDR3 region has the DNA TGCGCCACCGGGACAGGGTGGGGCGACACTGAAGCTTTCTTT. This sequence encodes CATGTGWGDTEAFF.

The chain couples TRBV9 to TRBJ2-1; D perhaps matches TRBD1 (6 bases). Per the germline V gene, CDR1 is SGDLS and CDR2 is YYNGEE. The V end was cut by 4 bases, the J end by 5 bases, with 16 bases between. The CDR3 is 15 amino acids. The CDR3 DNA sequence: TGTGCCAGCAGCCCACAGGGCGGGCCAGACAATGAGCAGTTCTTC. This sequence encodes CASSPQGGPDNEQFF.

This sequence joins TRBV5-4 and TRBJ2-7, with D perhaps matching TRBD1 (6 bases). The germline V gene has CDR1 SGHNT and CDR2 YYREEE (reference sequence). The CDR3 length is 15 residues. Trimming shortened V by 3 bases and J by 2 bases, and 15 bases separated the two germline ends. CDR3 residues: CASSSRTDGAYEQYF. The CDR3 DNA reads as TGTGCCAGCAGCTCACGGACAGACGGCGCCTACGAGCAGTACTTC.

The gene calls are TRBV7-2 and TRBJ2-7; 8 nucleotides agree with TRBD1. The CDR3 spans 15 residues. Trimming at V came to 0 bases and at J to 2 bases, leaving 3 bases not matched to a gene. Germline CDR1 SGHTA, CDR2 FQGNSA. The CDR3 sequence: CASSLAGTGTYEQYF. The CDR3 nucleotides read TGTGCCAGCAGCTTAGCTGGGACAGGCACCTACGAGCAGTACTTC.

The J gene is TRBJ1-5, the V gene TRBV19, with D possibly being TRBD1 (5 bases). CDR1 is LNHDA, CDR2 SQIVND, per germline (reference sequence). This CDR3 region has 15 residues. V shed 2 bases and J shed 1 base, with 9 bases lying between them. The CDR3 bases are TGTGCCAGTAGTATACAGGGAGTGAGCAATCAGCCCCAGCATTTT. Protein product: CASSIQGVSNQPQHF.

This chain uses TRBV7-2 with TRBJ2-7; no clear D. There are 14 residues in the CDR3. With 3 bases removed from V and 2 bases from J, the gap between germline ends came to 11 bases. Germline V gene data show CDR1 as SGHTA and CDR2 as FQGNSA. The CDR3 region is CASSLKTVTYEQYF. In nucleotides, the CDR3 is TGTGCCAGCAGCTTGAAGACGGTTACCTACGAGCAGTACTTC.

The chain carries TRBV5-1 and TRBJ1-2; 7 nucleotides match TRBD1. CDR1 is SGHRS and CDR2 is YFSETQ in the germline V gene. Unmatched junction bases numbered 6, after V lost 2 bases and J lost 2 bases. This CDR3 spans 15 amino acids. CDR3 bases: TGCGCCAGCAGCTTCCCCGGACAGGCCAACTATGGCTACACCTTC. This codes for CASSFPGQANYGYTF. Based on the CDR3 plus reference TRBV5-1 and TRBJ1-2, the full variable domain is KAGVTQTPRYLIKTRGQQVTLSCSPISGHRSVSWYQQTPGQGLQFLFEYFSETQRNKGNFPGRFSGRQFSNSRSEMNVSTLELGDSALYLCASSFPGQANYGYTFGSGTRLTVV.

V is TRBV5-1 and J is TRBJ1-4; TRBD1 matches at 7 bases. After removal of 0 bases from V and 0 bases from J, the junction contained 5 bases not matched to a gene. The CDR3 has 17 amino acids. Germline-derived CDR1 and CDR2 are SGHRS and YFSETQ. Written as DNA, the CDR3 is TGCGCCAGCAGCTTGGGGGACAGTACTGCAACTAATGAAAAACTGTTTTTT. Its protein is CASSLGDSTATNEKLFF. The full variable domain, its missing parts supplied by reference TRBV5-1 and TRBJ1-4, is KAGVTQTPRYLIKTRGQQVTLSCSPISGHRSVSWYQQTPGQGLQFLFEYFSETQRNKGNFPGRFSGRQFSNSRSEMNVSTLELGDSALYLCASSLGDSTATNEKLFFGSGTQLSVL.

This chain links TRBV5-1 with TRBJ1-1; 8 positions match TRBD1. Germline CDR1 SGHRS, CDR2 YFSETQ. The junction had 5 bases not matched to a gene; V was cut back by 5 bases and J by 2 bases. The CDR3 runs 14 residues. The CDR3 bases are TGCGCCAGCAGGGAGGACAGGGTCAACACTGAAGCTTTCTTT. Its translation: CASREDRVNTEAFF.

This rearrangement joins TRBV5-6 to TRBJ1-5; D is unclear. V lost 1 base to trimming and J lost 0 bases, with 11 bases between them. This CDR3 has 16 residues. Germline-derived CDR1 and CDR2 are SGHDT and YYEEEE. The CDR3 DNA follows: TGTGCCAGCAGCTTGTACCCCAGCAATAGCAATCAGCCCCAGCATTTT. It yields the protein CASSLYPSNSNQPQHF. Combining the CDR3 with reference TRBV5-6 and TRBJ1-5 gives the whole variable domain DAGVTQSPTHLIKTRGQQVTLRCSPKSGHDTVSWYQQALGQGPQFIFQYYEEEERQRGNFPDRFSGHQFPNYSSELNVNALLLGDSALYLCASSLYPSNSNQPQHFGDGTRLSIL.